The entry below describes one T cell receptor beta chain. The V gene end was trimmed by 2 bases and the J gene end by 2 bases; junction bases not matched to a gene: 8. Germline loops: CDR1 KGHSH, CDR2 LQKENI. This CDR3 is built from 16 residues. The data are from a study of OX40 agonist ivuxolimab in advanced cancers. Some clones are missing from TCRdb's copy, which holds only in-frame ones; the method was immunoSEQ multiplex PCR. The sample includes 78,000 or so clones, around 90% of them seen just once. The chain employs TRBV18 and TRBJ1-1; 7 bases agree with TRBD1. The specimen was CD4+ or CD8+ T cells sorted from blood, collected in a trial of the OX40 agonist ivuxolimab. The TCR was taken from an adult with an advanced solid tumor such as melanoma, head and neck, liver or kidney cancer. The CDR3 bases are TGTGCCAGCTCACCAAGTTGGCAGGGGGGAAACACTGAAGCTTTCTTT. Translation gives CASSPSWQGGNTEAFF. The complete variable domain, with remaining parts taken from reference TRBV18 and TRBJ1-1, reads NAGVMQNPRHLVRRRGQEARLRCSPMKGHSHVYWYRQLPEEGLKFMVYLQKENIIDESGMPKERFSAEFPKEGPSILRIQQVVRGDSAAYFCASSPSWQGGNTEAFFGQGTRLTVV.